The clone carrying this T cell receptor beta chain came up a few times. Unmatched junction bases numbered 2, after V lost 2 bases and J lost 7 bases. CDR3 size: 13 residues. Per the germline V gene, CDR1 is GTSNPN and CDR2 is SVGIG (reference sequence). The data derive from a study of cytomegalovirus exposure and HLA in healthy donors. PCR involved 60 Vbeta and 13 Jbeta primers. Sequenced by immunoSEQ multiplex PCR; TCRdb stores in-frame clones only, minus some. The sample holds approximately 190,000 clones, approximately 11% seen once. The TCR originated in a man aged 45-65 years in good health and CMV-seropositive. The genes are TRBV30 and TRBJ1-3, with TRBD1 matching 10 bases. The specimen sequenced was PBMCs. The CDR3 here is CAWSRDRGNTIYF. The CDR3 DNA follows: TGTGCCTGGAGTCGGGACAGGGGTAACACCATATATTTT.